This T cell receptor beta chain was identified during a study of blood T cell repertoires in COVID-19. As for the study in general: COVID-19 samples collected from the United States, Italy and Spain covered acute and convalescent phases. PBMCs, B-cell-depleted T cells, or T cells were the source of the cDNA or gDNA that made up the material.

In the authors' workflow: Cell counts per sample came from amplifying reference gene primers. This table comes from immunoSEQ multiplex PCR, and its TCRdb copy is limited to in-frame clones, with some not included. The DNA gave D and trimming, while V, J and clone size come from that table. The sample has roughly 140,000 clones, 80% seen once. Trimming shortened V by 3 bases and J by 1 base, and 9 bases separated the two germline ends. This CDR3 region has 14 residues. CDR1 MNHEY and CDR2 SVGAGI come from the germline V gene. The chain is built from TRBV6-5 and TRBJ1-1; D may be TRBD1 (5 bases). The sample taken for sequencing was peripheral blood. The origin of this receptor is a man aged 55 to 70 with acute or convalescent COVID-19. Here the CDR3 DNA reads TGTGCCAGCAGTTATCTAGGACAGAACACTGAAGCTTTCTTT. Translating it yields CASSYLGQNTEAFF.